This T cell receptor (beta chain) was identified in a study of cytomegalovirus exposure and HLA in healthy donors. To note about this clone: Its antigen is currently unknown.

Whole-study results and caveats: Earlier analysis looked at TCR beta V segments, and most were productive about 87% or about 30% of the time. In vitro work confirmed that a few CMV-associated chains recognize CMV antigens.

Researchers ran the PCR with 60 Vbeta and 13 Jbeta primers. Measured with immunoSEQ multiplex PCR; TCRdb has only the in-frame clones, and not every one. The sample comprises approximately 59,000 clones, 65% to 70% of which are singletons, and around a sixth rests with the top ten. The germline V gene encodes CDR1 SGHTA and CDR2 FQGNSA. The ends lost 3 bases at V and 4 bases at J; junction bases unmatched: 7. This CDR3 has 15 residues. The V and J genes are TRBV7-2 and TRBJ2-7; TRBD1 matches 9 bases. The receptor was isolated from a middle-aged man in good health and CMV-seropositive. Sequencing was performed on PBMCs. The CDR3 coding sequence is TGTGCCAGCAGCTTTGACAGGACAGGGGTTTACGAGCAGTACTTC. This gives the protein CASSFDRTGVYEQYF.